The 23 T cell receptor beta chains below come from one sample, sequenced in a study of PD-1 blockade in classical Hodgkin lymphoma. TCRdb's copy holds only in-frame clones and misses some; the assay was immunoSEQ multiplex PCR. The sample carries some 26,000 clones, over 75% recorded once. Time point described: cycle 4 day 1 (C4D1), after five to seven weeks of nivolumab. In every patient, relapse followed autologous stem cell transplantation, while exposure to brentuximab vedotin differed. Magnetic negative selection served to purify CD4+ T cells out of PBMCs that had been thawed. The source material was CD4+ T cells from blood, sampled before the fourth cycle of nivolumab. The receptor set was obtained from a human donor with classical Hodgkin lymphoma.

V and J are TRBV2 and TRBJ1-5; no firm D call. The CDR3 loop spans 13 amino acids. Between the trimmed V and J ends, which lost 7 bases and 6 bases, there was a span of 13 bases. Germline lookup yields CDR1 SNHLY and CDR2 FYNNEI. This CDR3 reads CASTDRRVQPQHF. In nucleotides, the CDR3 is TGTGCCAGCACTGATAGGAGGGTTCAGCCCCAGCATTTT. Full variable domain (rest looked up from reference TRBV2 and TRBJ1-5): EPEVTQTPSHQVTQMGQEVILRCVPISNHLYFYWYRQILGQKVEFLVSFYNNEISEKSEIFDDQFSVERPDGSNFTLKIRSTKLEDSAMYFCASTDRRVQPQHFGDGTRLSIL.

The chain links TRBV2 to TRBJ1-5; D gene unclear. Germline V gene lookup returns CDR1 SNHLY and CDR2 FYNNEI. The CDR3 is 18 amino acids. Trimming took 5 bases from V and 1 from J, leaving 21 bases between them. The CDR3 loop is CASSQPNYRALSNQPQHF. Here the CDR3 DNA reads TGTGCCAGCAGTCAACCCAACTACAGAGCTCTGAGCAATCAGCCCCAGCATTTT. Full variable domain (rest looked up from reference TRBV2 and TRBJ1-5): EPEVTQTPSHQVTQMGQEVILRCVPISNHLYFYWYRQILGQKVEFLVSFYNNEISEKSEIFDDQFSVERPDGSNFTLKIRSTKLEDSAMYFCASSQPNYRALSNQPQHFGDGTRLSIL.

The chain uses TRBV18 and TRBJ1-2; the match to TRBD1 covers 7 bases. The length of the CDR3 is 13 residues. CDR1 and CDR2 from the germline V gene are KGHSH and LQKENI. The V and J ends lost 3 bases and 9 bases, in that order; junction bases with no gene match: 7. CDR3 residues: CASSPPGQDSYTF. CDR3 in DNA: TGTGCCAGCTCACCCCCCGGACAGGACAGCTACACCTTC.

The chain uses TRBV5-4 and TRBJ1-2; no clear D. The germline gives CDR1 SGHNT, CDR2 YYREEE (reference sequence). CDR3 length: 13 amino acids. V was cut by 4 bases and J by 4 bases, with 11 bases left in between. The CDR3, as DNA: TGTGCCAGCAGCACTGACGGAACCTATGGCTACACCTTC. This encodes CASSTDGTYGYTF.

This chain uses TRBV6-6 with TRBJ2-5; D possibly corresponds to TRBD2 (5 bases). This CDR3 has 13 amino acids. Germline CDR1 MNHNY, CDR2 SVGAGI (reference sequence). V gave up 4 bases and J gave up 5 bases, with 11 bases separating them. The CDR3 bases are TGTGCCAGCAGTTTCGGGGTAAGGGAGACCCAGTACTTC. Translation: CASSFGVRETQYF.

The rearrangement uses TRBV9 and TRBJ1-2; D might be TRBD1 (5 bases). The CDR3 runs to 15 residues. V lost 3 bases and J 2 bases, leaving 14 bases between the germline ends. Germline V gene sequence: CDR1 SGDLS, CDR2 YYNGEE. The CDR3 sequence: CASSDPPAGNYGYTF. CDR3 bases: TGTGCCAGCAGCGACCCCCCGGCAGGGAACTATGGCTACACCTTC. Complete variable domain (other parts from reference TRBV9 and TRBJ1-2): DSGVTQTPKHLITATGQRVTLRCSPRSGDLSVYWYQQSLDQGLQFLIQYYNGEERAKGNILERFSAQQFPDLHSELNLSSLELGDSALYFCASSDPPAGNYGYTFGSGTRLTVV.

The chain carries TRBV5-1 and TRBJ2-3; TRBD2 agrees at 12 bases. The V gene end was trimmed by 4 bases and the J gene end by 2 bases; junction bases not matched to a gene: 2. Germline V gene lookup returns CDR1 SGHRS and CDR2 YFSETQ. The length of the CDR3 is 15 residues. The CDR3 nucleotides read TGCGCCAGCAGCCGGACTAGCGGGGACACAGATACGCAGTATTTT. This encodes CASSRTSGDTDTQYF.

This clone came up a few times. V gene TRBV7-2 combines with J gene TRBJ2-2, with D maybe TRBD2 (6 bases). CDR1 and CDR2 from the germline V gene are SGHTA and FQGNSA. Trimming cost V 5 bases and J 0 bases, with 10 bases left between them. CDR3 length: 15 residues. Here the CDR3 reads CASSGSGANTGELFF. CDR3 bases: TGTGCCAGCAGCGGATCGGGAGCGAACACCGGGGAGCTGTTTTTT.

The chain carries TRBV6-5 and TRBJ1-5; D is undetermined. The V and J ends lost 4 bases and 8 bases respectively, with 15 bases between them. CDR1 and CDR2 from the germline V gene are MNHEY and SVGAGI. This CDR3 is built from 14 residues. For the CDR3, the DNA is TGTGCCAGCAGTTCCCCGAGCCGGCGGGAGCCCCAGCATTTT. Its protein is CASSSPSRREPQHF.

The chain joins TRBV28 to TRBJ2-5; 10 bases line up with TRBD2. Germline V lookup: CDR1 MDHEN, CDR2 SYDVKM. V lost 6 bases, J lost 5 bases, and 9 bases stayed unmatched. The CDR3 is made up of 15 amino acids. The CDR3 DNA reads TGTGCCAGCAGGCTCCAGCGGGGGGGAAGGGAGACCCAGTACTTC. It translates to CASRLQRGGRETQYF.

V and J are TRBV27 and TRBJ2-3, with 9 bases aligning to TRBD2. The trim removed 0 bases at V and 4 bases at J, leaving 5 bases unmatched. The CDR3 is 16 amino acids. Germline V gene lookup returns CDR1 MNHEY and CDR2 SMNVEV (reference sequence). The CDR3 nucleotides are TGTGCCAGCAGTTTATCACGGGGACTAGCAGCAGATACGCAGTATTTT. This sequence encodes CASSLSRGLAADTQYF.

The chain couples TRBV28 to TRBJ1-3, with TRBD1 as a possible D gene (6 bases). The ends were cut back, 10 bases at V and 0 bases at J, with 13 bases in the middle. From germline, CDR1 is MDHEN and CDR2 SYDVKM. This CDR3 region has 14 residues. CDR3 in DNA: TGTGCCACCGAGAGGGGGAGCTCTGGAAACACCATATATTTT. Protein: CATERGSSGNTIYF.

The rearrangement links TRBV19 to TRBJ1-5; D gene unclear. V lost 3 bases, J lost 10 bases, and 10 bases lay in between. Per germline, CDR1 LNHDA and CDR2 SQIVND (reference sequence). The CDR3 spans 12 residues. The CDR3 loop is CASSMQFQPQHF. The DNA of the CDR3 is TGTGCCAGTAGTATGCAGTTCCAACCCCAGCATTTT.

The chain recombines TRBV28 with TRBJ1-1; the match to TRBD1 covers 8 bases. Germline V gene sequence: CDR1 MDHEN, CDR2 SYDVKM. The CDR3 is 14 amino acids. V was clipped by 4 bases and J by 7 bases; unmatched bases: 8. DNA for the CDR3: TGTGCCAGCAGTTCAGGACAGGGAGCGGATGAAGCTTTCTTT. Protein product: CASSSGQGADEAFF.

On this clone: One end of the junction varies from germline; a read error may be responsible. This rearrangement joins TRBV2 to TRBJ2-5; unclear D gene. Germline assignment: CDR1 SNHLY and CDR2 FYNNEI. The CDR3 sequence is 13 residues long. In DNA form, the CDR3 reads TGTGCCAGAAGTGGGTCAGCACAAGAGACCCAGTACTTC. Amino acids: CARSGSAQETQYF.

This chain uses TRBV4-3 with TRBJ1-6; D is uncertain. Germline V gene lookup returns CDR1 LGHNA and CDR2 YSLEER. The CDR3 covers 16 residues. Trimming took 4 bases from V and 7 from J, leaving 17 bases between them. The CDR3 DNA reads TGCGCCAGCAGCCGCAGCGCCCGGGAGTTGAATTCACCCCTCCACTTT. Translated, it gives CASSRSARELNSPLHF.

The chain links TRBV5-8 to TRBJ2-3; D perhaps matches TRBD2 (6 bases). This CDR3 has 15 amino acids. The V end was cut by 0 bases, the J end by 5 bases, with 13 bases between. CDR1 and CDR2 from the germline V gene are SGHTS and YDEGEE. The CDR3 region is CASSLGGGVGDTQYF. In DNA, the CDR3 is TGTGCCAGCAGCTTGGGCGGAGGGGTAGGAGATACGCAGTATTTT.

This clone appeared once. The V and J genes are TRBV10-3 and TRBJ1-5, with D tentatively TRBD1 (5 bases). The CDR3 consists of 15 residues. Germline CDR1 reads ENHRY; CDR2 reads SYGVKD. V dropped 2 bases and J dropped 2 bases, with 10 bases sitting between them. This CDR3 reads CAISEGGTGNQPQHF. The CDR3 bases are TGTGCCATCAGTGAGGGAGGGACGGGCAATCAGCCCCAGCATTTT.

J is TRBJ1-1 and V is TRBV27; a weak D match, TRBD1 (6 bases). The CDR3 is 14 residues long. Germline V gives CDR1 MNHEY, CDR2 SMNVEV (reference sequence). V shed 3 bases and J shed 5 bases, with 13 bases lying between them. The CDR3 is CASSFQGRGTEAFF. The CDR3 DNA reads as TGTGCCAGCAGTTTCCAGGGGCGGGGGACTGAAGCTTTCTTT.

The genes are TRBV27 and TRBJ2-1; TRBD1 matches 7 bases. With V trimmed by 4 bases and J by 9 bases, 3 bases remained unmatched. Germline V gene lookup returns CDR1 MNHEY and CDR2 SMNVEV (reference sequence). CDR3 length equals 12 residues. DNA for the CDR3: TGTGCCAGCAGTTCGACAGGGTCTGAGCAGTTCTTC. The encoded protein is CASSSTGSEQFF.

The chain has TRBV19 and TRBJ2-3, with a possible D match to TRBD2 (7 bases). Germline V gene data show CDR1 as LNHDA and CDR2 as SQIVND (reference sequence). V was pared by 3 bases and J by 6 bases, with 22 bases between. This CDR3 contains 17 residues. The CDR3 bases are TGTGCCAGTAGTATGACGGGGGGCGATTGGTTCAGGGATACGCAGTATTTT. Translating it yields CASSMTGGDWFRDTQYF.

The V and J genes are TRBV28 and TRBJ1-1; 12 bases agree with TRBD1. The V segment lost 7 bases and the J segment 4 bases; nucleotides outside the gene matches: 13. The CDR3 is 17 amino acids. CDR1 MDHEN and CDR2 SYDVKM come from the germline V gene. The CDR3 nucleotides are TGTGCCAGCATCGCATCCGGGACAGGGGGCTCGGGCACTGAAGCTTTCTTT. The encoded protein is CASIASGTGGSGTEAFF. The whole variable domain, filled in from reference TRBV28 and TRBJ1-1, reads DVKVTQSSRYLVKRTGEKVFLECVQDMDHENMFWYRQDPGLGLRLIYFSYDVKMKEKGDIPEGYSVSREKKERFSLILESASTNQTSMYLCASIASGTGGSGTEAFFGQGTRLTVV.

The chain carries TRBV28 and TRBJ2-7; weak D call: TRBD1 (5 bases). Germline V gene sequence: CDR1 MDHEN, CDR2 SYDVKM. The V end lost 7 bases, the J end lost 4 bases, and 14 bases lay between the germline ends. The CDR3 contains 13 residues. The CDR3 DNA reads as TGTGCCAGCACCCCTGACAGCGAGTACGAGCAGTACTTC. This codes for CASTPDSEYEQYF.